Reported below is one T cell receptor beta chain. Its specificity is not known. PCR primers comprised 60 Vbeta and 13 Jbeta primers. Sequencing used immunoSEQ multiplex PCR; TCRdb keeps in-frame clones, though not all of them. The sample has 210,000 or so clones; around 78% are singletons. The CDR3 loop spans 14 amino acids. Deletions cut 5 bases from V and 9 bases from J, with 19 bases between. Germline V gene lookup returns CDR1 SGHNT and CDR2 YENEEA. These data originate in a study of cytomegalovirus exposure and HLA in healthy donors. Study-level findings and limits: Later analysis associated a missense DCLRE1C variant with TCR beta V- and J-gene trimming. Available immune exposure information was restricted to CMV serostatus only. TCR beta V segments were, for the most part, productive about 90% or about 30% of the time in an earlier analysis.

The TCR was taken from a boy aged 10-17 years in good health and CMV-seronegative. The chain combines TRBV11-3 with TRBJ2-5, with TRBD2 as a possible D gene (5 bases). Sequenced material: PBMCs. For the CDR3, the DNA is TGTGCCAGCAGCCCCACGAACCGGTACGGGGCCCAGTACTTC. Its translation: CASSPTNRYGAQYF.